This T cell receptor (beta chain) appears in the sequencing data of a study of blood T cell repertoires in COVID-19. As for the study in general: The study drew acute and convalescent COVID-19 samples from the United States, Italy and Spain. Sources were T cells, B-cell-depleted T cells, or PBMCs; the material itself was cDNA or gDNA.

Authors' methods: Using reference gene primer amplification, nucleated cell counts were estimated. Data came from immunoSEQ multiplex PCR; TCRdb stores just in-frame clones and leaves some out. V and J calls and clone size follow that table, whereas D and trimming were derived from the DNA. Here the sample spans tens of thousands of clones, roughly 84% being singletons. Germline CDR1 and CDR2: KGHSH and LQKENI. This CDR3 region has 15 residues. V lost 3 bases to trimming and J lost 4 bases; unmatched junction nucleotides: 9. Material for sequencing was peripheral blood. The J gene is TRBJ2-7, the V gene TRBV18, with 7 bases aligning to TRBD2. The TCR originated in a man in his fifties or sixties with active COVID-19. The CDR3: CASSPSDGREYEQYV. The CDR3 nucleotides are TGTGCCAGCTCACCCTCGGACGGGCGGGAGTACGAGCAGTACGTC.